The 19 T cell receptor beta chains below come from one sample, sequenced in a study of patients and donors after allogeneic stem cell transplantation (dated by TCRdb to the early 2020s). Libraries were made using RT-PCR. Sequencing used a NextSeq 550. The public reads were reprocessed in TCRdb via fastp at Q25 and MiXCR, keeping in-frame beta chains. All rows with the same CDR3 protein become a single entry with the most common DNA and genes. This sample lists 87,000 or so distinct CDR3 sequences; around 5% were detected once. About 2.8% of the sample is held by the ten biggest clonotypes. The sequencing sample was made of blood, either unsorted or a sorted T cell fraction (not recorded which). All receptors come from a human donor who was either an allogeneic HSCT recipient or a stem cell or donor lymphocyte infusion donor (not recorded which). It is not recorded whose cells these are; they may come from a transplant donor.

There are many counts of this clonotype. V and J are TRBV3-1 and TRBJ1-2; 7 positions match TRBD1. Trimming took 1 base from V and 3 from J; bases not matched to a gene: 8. From germline, CDR1 is LGHDT and CDR2 YNNKEL (reference sequence). CDR3 length: 16 amino acids. The CDR3 loop reads CASSQVGQDYDYGYTF. The DNA for the CDR3 is TGTGCCAGCAGCCAAGTTGGACAGGATTACGACTATGGCTACACCTTC.

This clonotype was detected many times. The chain couples TRBV4-1 to TRBJ1-2; D perhaps matches TRBD1 (6 bases). Germline assignment: CDR1 MGHRA and CDR2 YSYEKL. The length of the CDR3 is 15 residues. V was pared by 2 bases and J by 8 bases, with 18 bases between. Here the CDR3 reads CASSQPGTTRRGYTF. The DNA of the CDR3 is TGCGCCAGCAGCCAACCAGGGACAACTCGTAGGGGCTACACCTTC.

Comments on this clonotype: A much larger clone is a single base away; this may be a read error. The CDR3, as DNA: TGTGCCAGCAGCTTAGACCTTCCGAGTGGGAGAGGCTACACCTTC. It translates to CASSLDLPSGRGYTF. This chain joins TRBV7-9 and TRBJ1-2; D is unclear. The CDR3 extends over 15 amino acids. The germline CDR1 and CDR2 sequences are SEHNR and FQNEAQ (reference sequence). The V end lost 1 base, the J end lost 8 bases, and 17 bases lay between the germline ends.

This clonotype showed up many times. The rearrangement links TRBV25-1 to TRBJ2-3; D may correspond to TRBD1 or TRBD2 (6 bases each). Germline V gene sequence: CDR1 MGHDK, CDR2 SYGVNS. This CDR3 comprises 15 residues. Trimming took off 1 base at V and 3 bases at J, with 11 bases between the two ends. As DNA, the CDR3 is TGTGCCAGCAGTGAATCAAGGGGGGAAACAGATACGCAGTATTTT. Translation: CASSESRGETDTQYF.

This clonotype was recorded many times. This may stem from a read error, because a much larger clone lies one nucleotide away. This rearrangement joins TRBV5-1 to TRBJ1-1; 8 bases fit TRBD1. The germline V gene encodes CDR1 SGHRS and CDR2 YFSETQ. This CDR3 region has 14 residues. CDR3 nucleotide sequence: TGCGCCAGCAGCTCGGGACAGGCGAACACTGAAACTTTCTTT. Translation gives CASSSGQANTETFF.

This clonotype showed up many times. The rearrangement uses TRBV5-1 and TRBJ2-1, with 9 bases fitting TRBD1. CDR1 and CDR2 (germline): SGHRS, YFSETQ. V lost 0 bases to trimming and J lost 12 bases; unmatched junction nucleotides: 7. This CDR3 comprises 14 residues. The CDR3 nucleotides read TGCGCCAGCAGCTTGGTCGGGACAGGGAACGGGCAGTTCTTC. Protein: CASSLVGTGNGQFF. Using reference TRBV5-1 and TRBJ2-1 for the parts outside the CDR3, the full variable domain is KAGVTQTPRYLIKTRGQQVTLSCSPISGHRSVSWYQQTPGQGLQFLFEYFSETQRNKGNFPGRFSGRQFSNSRSEMNVSTLELGDSALYLCASSLVGTGNGQFFGPGTRLTVL.

This clonotype has ten or more counts. This chain uses TRBV5-5 with TRBJ1-2; D gene uncertain. In germline, CDR1 is SGHKS, CDR2 YYEKEE (reference sequence). This CDR3 spans 15 amino acids. The V end lost 3 bases, the J end lost 0 bases, and 12 bases lay between the germline ends. In nucleotides, the CDR3 is TGTGCCAGCAGCTCTACAGTCTTAGCTAACTATGGCTACACCTTC. Encoded protein: CASSSTVLANYGYTF.

This clonotype was counted at least ten times. The genes are TRBV7-9 and TRBJ1-1; no clear D gene. There are 15 residues in the CDR3. The germline V gene encodes CDR1 SEHNR and CDR2 FQNEAQ (reference sequence). V was shortened by 5 bases and J by 0 bases, with 13 bases between the two germline ends. As DNA, the CDR3 is TGTGCCAGCAGCCCCGGTGGCCGGGTGAACACTGAAGCTTTCTTT. Translation: CASSPGGRVNTEAFF.

The sample holds a few counts of this clonotype. The CDR3 is CASSEVLGLGGQETQYF. For the CDR3, the DNA is TGTGCCAGCAGTGAAGTATTGGGACTAGGGGGGCAAGAGACCCAGTACTTC. The gene calls are TRBV2 and TRBJ2-5, with 8 bases identical to TRBD2. This CDR3 has 17 amino acids. Unmatched junction bases numbered 9, after V lost 1 base and J lost 2 bases. Germline values: CDR1 SNHLY, CDR2 FYNNEI. Full variable domain (outside the CDR3, taken from reference TRBV2 and TRBJ2-5): EPEVTQTPSHQVTQMGQEVILRCVPISNHLYFYWYRQILGQKVEFLVSFYNNEISEKSEIFDDQFSVERPDGSNFTLKIRSTKLEDSAMYFCASSEVLGLGGQETQYFGPGTRLLVL.

This clonotype has a handful of counts. The gene calls are TRBV5-4 and TRBJ2-1; 8 nucleotides agree with TRBD1. V was clipped by 0 bases and J by 1 base; unmatched bases: 3. CDR1 SGHNT and CDR2 YYREEE come from the germline V gene (reference sequence). The CDR3 consists of 16 residues. The CDR3 DNA reads as TGTGCCAGCAGCTTGGCCAGGGGGCAATCCTACAATGAGCAGTTCTTC. It codes for CASSLARGQSYNEQFF.

Ten or more counts support this clonotype. The chain couples TRBV7-9 to TRBJ1-3; the D is unclear. The V gene's germline CDR1 is SEHNR and CDR2 FQNEAQ (reference sequence). The CDR3 has 12 amino acids. The V and J ends lost 5 bases and 8 bases respectively, with 10 bases between them. Here the CDR3 reads CASSPDGYTIYF. DNA of the CDR3: TGTGCCAGCAGCCCCGACGGGTACACCATATATTTT. The full variable domain, in which reference TRBV7-9 and TRBJ1-3 provide the parts outside the CDR3, is DTGVSQNPRHKITKRGQNVTFRCDPISEHNRLYWYRQTLGQGPEFLTYFQNEAQLEKSRLLSDRFSAERPKGSFSTLEIQRTEQGDSAMYLCASSPDGYTIYFGEGSWLTVV.

This clonotype was counted many times. V is TRBV3-1 and J is TRBJ2-3; 7 nucleotides line up with TRBD2. The CDR3 consists of 14 residues. The germline CDR1 and CDR2 sequences are LGHDT and YNNKEL (reference sequence). Trimming took 5 bases from V and 0 from J; bases not matched to a gene: 2. The CDR3 is CASSYGGSTDTQYF. In nucleotides, the CDR3 is TGTGCCAGCAGCTACGGGGGGAGCACAGATACGCAGTATTTT.

By share of the sample, this clonotype is medium-sized. The chain employs TRBV7-2 and TRBJ2-7; no clear D gene. V lost 0 bases and J 3 bases, leaving 6 bases between the germline ends. The CDR3 is 13 residues long. In germline, CDR1 is SGHTA, CDR2 FQGNSA. This CDR3 reads CASSLAPFYEQYF. The CDR3 nucleotides read TGTGCCAGCAGCTTAGCGCCCTTCTACGAGCAGTACTTC.

This clonotype was seen a handful of times. The J gene is TRBJ1-4, the V gene TRBV15; D unresolved. This CDR3 contains 15 residues. CDR1 and CDR2 from the germline V gene are LNHNV and YYDKDF (reference sequence). V was cut by 1 base and J by 4 bases, with 10 bases left in between. The CDR3 bases are TGTGCCACCAGCAGAGTCTCCACCCGTAATGAAAAACTGTTTTTT. It specifies CATSRVSTRNEKLFF.

This clonotype was recorded at least ten times. This chain links TRBV30 with TRBJ2-3; TRBD2 is a possible D gene (6 bases). The CDR3 totals 14 residues. V was cut by 4 bases and J by 0 bases, with 11 bases left in between. Germline V lookup: CDR1 GTSNPN, CDR2 SVGIG (reference sequence). In nucleotides, the CDR3 is TGTGCCTGGACTTCCGGGACTAGCACAGATACGCAGTATTTT. It yields the protein CAWTSGTSTDTQYF.

J is TRBJ1-2 and V is TRBV13; the D gene is possibly TRBD1 (6 bases). CDR1 PRHDT and CDR2 FYEKMQ come from the germline V gene (reference sequence). The CDR3 extends over 12 amino acids. The V end lost 8 bases, the J end lost 7 bases, and 14 bases lay between the germline ends. The CDR3 sequence: CASRQGTGGYTF. As DNA, the CDR3 is TGTGCCAGCCGTCAGGGGACTGGTGGCTACACCTTC.

This clonotype came up a few times. The chain has TRBV7-2 and TRBJ1-1; D is unresolved. The CDR3 contains 14 residues. Germline V CDR1 and CDR2: SGHTA, FQGNSA. The ends were cut back, 1 base at V and 0 bases at J, with 6 bases in the middle. The DNA for the CDR3 is TGTGCCAGCAGCTTAGTCGGACTGAACACTGAAGCTTTCTTT. Amino acids: CASSLVGLNTEAFF. The variable domain in full, with the rest retrieved from reference TRBV7-2 and TRBJ1-1, is GAGVSQSPSNKVTEKGKDVELRCDPISGHTALYWYRQSLGQGLEFLIYFQGNSAPDKSGLPSDRFSAERTGGSVSTLTIQRTQQEDSAVYLCASSLVGLNTEAFFGQGTRLTVV.

This clonotype appeared many times. CDR3 in DNA: TGTGCCAGCAGCCCCGCGGGGGGGGACACTGAAGCTTTCTTT. The encoded protein is CASSPAGGDTEAFF. The V call is TRBV7-2, the J call TRBJ1-1; a possible D gene is TRBD1 (5 bases). Germline CDR1 SGHTA, CDR2 FQGNSA. V dropped 5 bases and J dropped 3 bases, with 13 bases sitting between them. This CDR3 comprises 14 residues.

This clonotype appeared many times. The chain carries TRBV4-1 and TRBJ2-1; 10 positions agree with TRBD2. This CDR3 is built from 14 residues. J gave up 6 bases and V 4 bases, and 3 bases lay outside the gene matches. Germline CDR1 MGHRA, CDR2 YSYEKL. Written as DNA, the CDR3 is TGCGCCAGCAGCCCGCTAGCGGGAGTCAATGAGCAGTTCTTC. This encodes CASSPLAGVNEQFF.